This T cell receptor (beta chain) was profiled in a study of blood T cell repertoires in COVID-19 (dated by TCRdb to 2018 to 2021). General notes on the study: Collaborator samples came from the United States, Italy and Spain and covered acute and convalescent phases of COVID-19. The material from the prospective study consisted of cDNA or gDNA derived from T cells, B-cell-depleted T cells, or PBMCs. HLA class I and class II types, where available, came from metadata supplied by the sample provider rather than from assay-based typing. The dataset comprised deeply sampled blood TCRbeta repertoires from subjects exposed to, actively infected with, or recovered from COVID-19. A freely available public database, intended as a resource for researchers studying the immune response to SARS-CoV-2, is where the repertoires were released. A de-identified subject ID, COVID-19 status, age in years and sex were almost always included in the sample metadata. Samples came from the ongoing ImmuneRACE study (first 160 participants) plus 1,254 subjects from 6 global collaborators. What the study reported, not specific to this receptor: How much clinical and demographic metadata was included differed by source and by participant, and the metadata was provided uncurated.

The immunoSEQ Assay, a bias-controlled multiplex PCR, was used to amplify TCRbeta CDR3 regions from genomic DNA. Per the source publication's procedure: Within the assay, amplification of reference gene primers was used to estimate how many nucleated cells each sample contained. To quantify the absolute abundance of each unique TCRbeta CDR3 rearrangement, sequence reads were collapsed and filtered. For each sample, productive Simpson clonality was calculated as the square root of Simpson's diversity index over productive rearrangements. In TCRdb, the immuneACCESS table is reduced to in-frame sequences with V and J assigned. These tables do not hold every clone; where another copy was compared, an unresolved V gene accounts for under half, and the others remain unexplained. The D gene and trimming were derived from the DNA, and the V and J assignments and clone size from that table. In all, the sample holds over 250,000 clones, and 80% to 85% of those were seen once. The ten most abundant clones make up roughly 5.3% of the sample.

About this clone: The antigen it recognizes is unknown. Per-base quality was not reported, and no clone a single base away is much larger than it.

In the prospective study, participants were about 18 to 90 years old, resided in 25 or so geographic areas of the United States, and were enrolled through a virtual design. Cohort assignment in the prospective study relied on participant-reported clinical history from a screening survey and a study questionnaire. Exposed participants had been in contact with someone with a PCR-confirmed or clinician-diagnosed COVID-19 case within 2 weeks of study entry. In the prospective study, whole blood, serum and a nasopharyngeal or oropharyngeal swab were collected from each participant by mobile phlebotomists. Additional blood draws and questionnaires over an approximately 2-month period could optionally be provided by prospective study participants. Prospective study blood samples were shipped either frozen or at room temperature before DNA extraction. Ends trimmed: V by 2 bases, J by 7 bases; bases unmatched to a gene: 1. Sequences KGHDR (CDR1) and SFDVKD (CDR2) are obtained from the germline V gene. From the cysteine through the phenylalanine, the CDR3 covers 13 amino acids. Just the 39-base CDR3 DNA is kept, in frame starting at base 1.

Sequenced sample: PBMCs or T cells enriched from blood (not recorded which). This TCR derives from a middle-aged man who had been exposed to COVID-19. This sequence uses TRBV24-1 and TRBJ1-2, and TRBD1 aligns with 9 junction nucleotides. The sequenced DNA is TGTGCCACCAGTGATTCGGACAGGGGTGGCTACACCTTC. It specifies CATSDSDRGGYTF.